The T cell receptor beta chain described here comes from a study of regulatory T cells in long-lasting Graves disease. Study summary: Persistent cases were those of Graves' disease that involved over 5 years of antithyroid drugs with positive TSH receptor antibodies.

This clonotype has a count of ten or more. HTBI primers from iRepertoire and Arm-PCR of CDR3 regions yielded the TCR beta libraries. One entry per CDR3 protein, called by TCRdb with MiXCR from the multiplex PCR reads. Among over 300,000 distinct CDR3 sequences listed, about 20% were seen once. The CDR3 runs 14 residues. V lost 5 bases to trimming and J lost 3 bases; unmatched junction nucleotides: 2. The time point denotes: persistent/refractory GD, antithyroid drugs over 5 years with positive TRAb. There was RNA extracted from PBMCs, and the TCR library was made from it. This chain links TRBV12-3 or TRBV12-4 with TRBJ2-7; 12 nucleotides align to TRBD2. This sequence was found in a female donor with Graves disease. Here the sequenced sample was peripheral blood mononuclear cells (PBMCs), taken when the disease was refractory, from a patient treated with antithyroid drugs. The CDR3 is CASSGLAGLYEQYF. CDR3 DNA: TGTGCCAGCAGTGGACTAGCGGGACTCTACGAGCAGTACTTC.